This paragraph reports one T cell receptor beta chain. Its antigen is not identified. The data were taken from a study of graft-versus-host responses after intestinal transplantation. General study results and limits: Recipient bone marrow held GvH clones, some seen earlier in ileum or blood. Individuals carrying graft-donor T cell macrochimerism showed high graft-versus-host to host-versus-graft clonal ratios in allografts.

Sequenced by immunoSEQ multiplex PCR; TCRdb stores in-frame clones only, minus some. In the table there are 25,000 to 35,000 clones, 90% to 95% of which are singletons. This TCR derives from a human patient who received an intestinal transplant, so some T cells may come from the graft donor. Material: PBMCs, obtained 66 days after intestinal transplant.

In nucleotides, the CDR3 is TGTGCCAGCAGTATTTATGGGGCAGCGCGGGGTGAAAAACTGTTTTTT. Translated: CASSIYGAARGEKLFF. The chain uses TRBV28 and TRBJ1-4; D perhaps matches TRBD1 (5 bases). This CDR3 spans 16 amino acids. Looked up from germline, CDR1 is MDHEN and CDR2 is SYDVKM. Deletions cut 5 bases from V and 7 bases from J, with 20 bases between.